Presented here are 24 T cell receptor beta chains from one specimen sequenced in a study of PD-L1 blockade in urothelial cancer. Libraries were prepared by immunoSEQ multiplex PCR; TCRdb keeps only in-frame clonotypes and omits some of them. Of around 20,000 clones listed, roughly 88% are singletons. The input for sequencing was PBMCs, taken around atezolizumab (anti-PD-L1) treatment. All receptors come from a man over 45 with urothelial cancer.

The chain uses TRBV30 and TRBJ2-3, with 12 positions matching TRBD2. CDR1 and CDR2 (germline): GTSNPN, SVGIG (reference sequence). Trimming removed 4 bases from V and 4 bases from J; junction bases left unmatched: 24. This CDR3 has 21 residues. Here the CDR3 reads CAWTHSPRLAGVSGGPDTQYF. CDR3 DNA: TGTGCCTGGACCCATTCCCCTCGACTAGCGGGAGTGTCGGGGGGCCCAGATACGCAGTATTTT. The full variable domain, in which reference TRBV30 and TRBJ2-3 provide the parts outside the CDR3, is SQTIHQWPATLVQPVGSPLSLECTVEGTSNPNLYWYRQAAGRGLQLLFYSVGIGQISSEVPQNLSASRPQDRQFILSSKKLLLSDSGFYLCAWTHSPRLAGVSGGPDTQYFGPGTRLTVL.

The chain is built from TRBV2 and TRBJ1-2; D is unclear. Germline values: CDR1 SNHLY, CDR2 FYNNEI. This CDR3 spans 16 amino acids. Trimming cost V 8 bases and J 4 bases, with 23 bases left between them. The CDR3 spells CASSPGSGRTLYGYTF. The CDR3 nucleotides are TGTGCCAGCTCTCCCGGAAGCGGCCGAACTCTCTATGGCTACACCTTC.

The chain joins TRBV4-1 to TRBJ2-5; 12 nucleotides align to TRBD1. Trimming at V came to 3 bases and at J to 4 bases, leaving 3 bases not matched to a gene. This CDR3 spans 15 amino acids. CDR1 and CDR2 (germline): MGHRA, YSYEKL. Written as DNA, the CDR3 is TGCGCCAGCAGCCAGGGACAGGGGGCGGGAGAGACCCAGTACTTC. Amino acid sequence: CASSQGQGAGETQYF.

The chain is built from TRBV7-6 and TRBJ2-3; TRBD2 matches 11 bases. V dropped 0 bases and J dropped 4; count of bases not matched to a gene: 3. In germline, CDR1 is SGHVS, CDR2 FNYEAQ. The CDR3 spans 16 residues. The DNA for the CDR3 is TGTGCCAGCAGCTTAGCGGGGGGACTAGCGGCAGATACGCAGTATTTT. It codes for CASSLAGGLAADTQYF. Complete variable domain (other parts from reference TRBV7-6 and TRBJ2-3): GAGVSQSPRYKVTKRGQDVALRCDPISGHVSLYWYRQALGQGPEFLTYFNYEAQQDKSGLPNDRFSAERPEGSISTLTIQRTEQRDSAMYRCASSLAGGLAADTQYFGPGTRLTVL.

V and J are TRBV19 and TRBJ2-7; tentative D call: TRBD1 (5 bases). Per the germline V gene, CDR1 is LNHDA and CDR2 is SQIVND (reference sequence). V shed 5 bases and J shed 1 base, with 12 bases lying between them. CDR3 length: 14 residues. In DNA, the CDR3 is TGTGCCAGTAGTGACAGCGCGGCATCCTACGAGCAGTACTTC. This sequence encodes CASSDSAASYEQYF.

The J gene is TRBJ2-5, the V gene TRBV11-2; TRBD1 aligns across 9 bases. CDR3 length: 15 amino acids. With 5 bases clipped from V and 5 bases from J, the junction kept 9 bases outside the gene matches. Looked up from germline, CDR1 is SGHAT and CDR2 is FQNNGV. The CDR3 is CASSARGTGRETQYF. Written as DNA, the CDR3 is TGTGCCAGCAGCGCGCGCGGGACAGGGAGGGAGACCCAGTACTTC. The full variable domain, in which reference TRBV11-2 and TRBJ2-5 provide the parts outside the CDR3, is EAGVAQSPRYKIIEKRQSVAFWCNPISGHATLYWYQQILGQGPKLLIQFQNNGVVDDSQLPKDRFSAERLKGVDSTLKIQPAKLEDSAVYLCASSARGTGRETQYFGPGTRLLVL.

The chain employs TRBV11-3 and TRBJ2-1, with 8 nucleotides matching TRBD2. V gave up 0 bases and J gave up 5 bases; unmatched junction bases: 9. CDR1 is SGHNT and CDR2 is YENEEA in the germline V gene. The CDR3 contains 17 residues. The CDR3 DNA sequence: TGTGCCAGCAGCTTAGATGAATGGGCGGGGGGCAACAATGAGCAGTTCTTC. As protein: CASSLDEWAGGNNEQFF.

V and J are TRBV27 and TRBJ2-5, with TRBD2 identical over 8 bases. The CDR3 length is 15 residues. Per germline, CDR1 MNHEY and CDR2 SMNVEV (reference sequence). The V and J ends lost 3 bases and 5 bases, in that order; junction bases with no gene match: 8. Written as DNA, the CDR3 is TGTGCCAGCAGTTTCCTGGCGGGAGGCCGGGAGACCCAGTACTTC. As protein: CASSFLAGGRETQYF.

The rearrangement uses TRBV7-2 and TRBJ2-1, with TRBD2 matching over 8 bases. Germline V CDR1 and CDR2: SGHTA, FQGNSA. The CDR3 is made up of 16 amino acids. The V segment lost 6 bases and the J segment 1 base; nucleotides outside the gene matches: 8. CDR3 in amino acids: CASRKKAGESYNEQFF. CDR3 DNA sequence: TGTGCCAGCAGAAAAAAAGCGGGAGAATCCTACAATGAGCAGTTCTTC.

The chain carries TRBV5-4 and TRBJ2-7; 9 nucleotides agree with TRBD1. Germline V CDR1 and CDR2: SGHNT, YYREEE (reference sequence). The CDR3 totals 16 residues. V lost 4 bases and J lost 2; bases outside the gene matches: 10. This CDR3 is CASSTSWTGEAYEQYF. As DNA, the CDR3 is TGTGCCAGCAGCACAAGTTGGACAGGGGAGGCCTACGAGCAGTACTTC.

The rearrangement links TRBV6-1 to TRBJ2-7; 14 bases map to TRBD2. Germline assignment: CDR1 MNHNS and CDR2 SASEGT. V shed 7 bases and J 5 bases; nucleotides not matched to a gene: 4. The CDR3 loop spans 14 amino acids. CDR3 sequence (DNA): TGTGCCAGCATCGGACTAGCGGGAGGACACGAGCAGTACTTC. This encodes CASIGLAGGHEQYF.

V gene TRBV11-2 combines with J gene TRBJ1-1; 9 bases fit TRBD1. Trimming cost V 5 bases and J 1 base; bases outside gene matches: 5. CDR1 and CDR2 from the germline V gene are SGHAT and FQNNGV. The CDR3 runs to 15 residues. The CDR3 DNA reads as TGTGCCAGCAGCGTTACAGGGGGCGCGAACACTGAAGCTTTCTTT. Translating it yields CASSVTGGANTEAFF.

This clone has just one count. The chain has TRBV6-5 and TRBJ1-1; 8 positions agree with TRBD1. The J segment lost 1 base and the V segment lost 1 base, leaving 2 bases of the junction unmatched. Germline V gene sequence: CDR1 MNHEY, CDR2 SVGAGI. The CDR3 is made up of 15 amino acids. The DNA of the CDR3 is TGTGCCAGCAGTTACTATGGGACAGGGAACACTGAAGCTTTCTTT. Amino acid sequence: CASSYYGTGNTEAFF.

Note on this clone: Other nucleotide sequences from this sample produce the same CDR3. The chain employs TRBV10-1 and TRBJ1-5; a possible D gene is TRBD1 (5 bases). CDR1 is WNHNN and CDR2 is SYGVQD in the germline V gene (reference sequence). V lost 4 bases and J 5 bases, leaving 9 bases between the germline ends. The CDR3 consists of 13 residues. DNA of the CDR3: TGCGCCAGCAGTGTCGGCAGGGATCAGCCCCAGCATTTT. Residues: CASSVGRDQPQHF.

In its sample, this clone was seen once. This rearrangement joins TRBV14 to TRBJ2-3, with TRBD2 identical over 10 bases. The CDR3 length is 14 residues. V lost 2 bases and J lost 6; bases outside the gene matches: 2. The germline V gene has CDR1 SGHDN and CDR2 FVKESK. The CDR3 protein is CASSQLAGADTQYF. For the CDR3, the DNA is TGTGCCAGCAGCCAACTAGCGGGAGCCGATACGCAGTATTTT.

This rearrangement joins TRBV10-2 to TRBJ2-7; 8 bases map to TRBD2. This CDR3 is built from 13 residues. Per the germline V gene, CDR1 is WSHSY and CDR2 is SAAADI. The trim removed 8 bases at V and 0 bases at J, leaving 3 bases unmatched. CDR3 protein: CASLAGYSYEQYF. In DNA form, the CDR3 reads TGCGCCAGCTTAGCGGGGTACTCCTACGAGCAGTACTTC.

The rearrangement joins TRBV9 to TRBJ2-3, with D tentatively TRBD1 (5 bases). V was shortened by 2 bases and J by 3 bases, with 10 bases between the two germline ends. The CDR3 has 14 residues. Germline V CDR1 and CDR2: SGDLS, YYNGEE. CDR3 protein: CASSVDILTDTQYF. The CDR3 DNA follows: TGTGCCAGCAGCGTGGACATCCTAACAGATACGCAGTATTTT.

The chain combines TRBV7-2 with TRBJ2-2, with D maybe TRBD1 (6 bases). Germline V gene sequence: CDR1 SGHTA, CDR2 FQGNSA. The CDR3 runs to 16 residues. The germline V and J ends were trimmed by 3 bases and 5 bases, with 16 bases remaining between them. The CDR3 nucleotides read TGTGCCAGCAGCTTGGCAAATTTCAGGGGTACCGGGGAGCTGTTTTTT. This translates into CASSLANFRGTGELFF.

CDR3 amino acids: CASSEYSGGAGSTQYF. The CDR3 nucleotides are TGTGCCAGCAGTGAATACAGCGGGGGGGCTGGGAGTACGCAGTATTTT. V usage is TRBV2 and J usage is TRBJ2-3, with 10 nucleotides matching TRBD2. After removal of 2 bases from V and 8 bases from J, the junction contained 10 bases not matched to a gene. Germline-derived CDR1 and CDR2 are SNHLY and FYNNEI. The CDR3 runs to 16 residues.

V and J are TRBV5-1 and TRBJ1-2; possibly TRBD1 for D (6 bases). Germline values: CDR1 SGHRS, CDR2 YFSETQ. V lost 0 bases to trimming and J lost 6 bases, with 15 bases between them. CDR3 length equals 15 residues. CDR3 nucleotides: TGCGCCAGCAGCTTGGATCAGGGGCCGAGGGATGGCTACACCTTC. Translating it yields CASSLDQGPRDGYTF.

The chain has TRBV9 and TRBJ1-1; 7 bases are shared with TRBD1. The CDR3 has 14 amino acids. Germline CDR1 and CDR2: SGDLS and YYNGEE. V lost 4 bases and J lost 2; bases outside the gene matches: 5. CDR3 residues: CASSPGQLNTEAFF. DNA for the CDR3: TGTGCCAGCAGCCCGGGACAGCTAAACACTGAAGCTTTCTTT.

This CDR3 is CASSPAGGLLSTDTQYF. The CDR3 bases are TGTGCCAGCAGCCCAGCGGGGGGGCTCCTTAGCACAGATACGCAGTATTTT. V and J are TRBV5-4 and TRBJ2-3, with 10 nucleotides matching TRBD2. In germline, CDR1 is SGHNT, CDR2 YYREEE (reference sequence). The CDR3 is 17 residues long. The V and J ends lost 4 bases and 0 bases, in that order; junction bases with no gene match: 8.

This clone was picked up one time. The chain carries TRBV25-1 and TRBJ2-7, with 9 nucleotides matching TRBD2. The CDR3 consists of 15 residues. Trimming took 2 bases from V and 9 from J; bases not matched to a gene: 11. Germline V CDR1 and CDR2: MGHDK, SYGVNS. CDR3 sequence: CASSEVGSGRTSQYF. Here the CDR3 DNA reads TGTGCCAGCAGTGAAGTAGGGAGCGGGAGGACCTCGCAGTACTTC.

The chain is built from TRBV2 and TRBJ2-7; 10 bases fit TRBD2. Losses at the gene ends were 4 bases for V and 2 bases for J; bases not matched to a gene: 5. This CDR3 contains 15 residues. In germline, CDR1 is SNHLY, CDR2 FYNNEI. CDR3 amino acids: CASSVASGGTYEQYF. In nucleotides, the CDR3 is TGTGCCAGCAGTGTGGCTAGCGGGGGAACCTACGAGCAGTACTTC.